This T cell receptor (beta chain) was sequenced for a study of T cells after yellow fever vaccination. Ten or more counts support this clonotype. TCRdb fed the 5' RACE reads into MiXCR, producing one record per CDR3 protein. The sample lists about 150,000 distinct CDR3 sequences; approximately 6.6% were seen once. The source was CD4+ T cells sorted from PBMCs, collected 10 days after the yellow fever booster vaccination. The TCR was taken from a young man who received the YFV17D yellow fever vaccine.

CDR3 sequence: CASSLLGQPYNEQFF. CDR3 coding DNA: TGTGCCAGCAGTTTATTAGGACAACCCTACAATGAGCAGTTCTTC. The V call is TRBV12-3 or TRBV12-4, the J call TRBJ2-1, with D possibly being TRBD1 (5 bases). Trimming removed 2 bases at V and 2 bases at J, with 10 bases between. The CDR3 is made up of 15 amino acids.